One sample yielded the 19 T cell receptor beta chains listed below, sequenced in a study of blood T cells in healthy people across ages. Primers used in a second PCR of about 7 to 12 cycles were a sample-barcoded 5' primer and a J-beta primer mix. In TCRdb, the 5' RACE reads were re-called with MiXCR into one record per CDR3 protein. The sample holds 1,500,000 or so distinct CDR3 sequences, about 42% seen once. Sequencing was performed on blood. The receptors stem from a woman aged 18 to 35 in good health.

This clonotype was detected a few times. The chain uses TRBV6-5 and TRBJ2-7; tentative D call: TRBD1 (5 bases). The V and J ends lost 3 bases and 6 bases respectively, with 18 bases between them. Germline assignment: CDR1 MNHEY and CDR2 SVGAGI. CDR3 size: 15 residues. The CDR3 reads CASSYSRVNSLEQYF. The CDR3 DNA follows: TGTGCCAGCAGTTATTCCAGGGTGAATTCCCTCGAGCAGTACTTC.

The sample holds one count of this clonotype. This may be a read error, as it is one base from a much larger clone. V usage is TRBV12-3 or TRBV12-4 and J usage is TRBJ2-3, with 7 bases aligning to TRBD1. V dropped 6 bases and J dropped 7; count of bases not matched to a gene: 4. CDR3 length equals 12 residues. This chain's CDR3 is CASSQGVYTQYF. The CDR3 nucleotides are TGTGCCAGCAGCCAGGGGGTATATACGCAGTATTTT.

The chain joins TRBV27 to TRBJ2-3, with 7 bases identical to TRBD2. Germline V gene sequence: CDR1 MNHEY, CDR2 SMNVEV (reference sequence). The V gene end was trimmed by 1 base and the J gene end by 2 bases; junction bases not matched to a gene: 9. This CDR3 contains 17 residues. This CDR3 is CASSLLSGEGITDTQYF. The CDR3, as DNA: TGTGCCAGCAGTTTATTATCCGGGGAGGGAATCACAGATACGCAGTATTTT.

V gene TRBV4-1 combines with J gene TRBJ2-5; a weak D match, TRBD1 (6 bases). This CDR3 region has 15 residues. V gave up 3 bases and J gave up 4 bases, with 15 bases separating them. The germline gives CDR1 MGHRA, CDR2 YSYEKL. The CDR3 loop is CASSHLGAGGETQYF. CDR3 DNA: TGCGCCAGCAGCCACCTGGGGGCAGGAGGAGAGACCCAGTACTTC.

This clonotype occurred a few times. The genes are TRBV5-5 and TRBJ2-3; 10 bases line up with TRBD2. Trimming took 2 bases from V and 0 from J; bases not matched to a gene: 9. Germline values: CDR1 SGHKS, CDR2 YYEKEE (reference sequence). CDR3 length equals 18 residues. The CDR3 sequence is CASSFSWLAGESTDTQYF. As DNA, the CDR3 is TGTGCCAGCAGCTTTTCTTGGCTAGCGGGAGAGAGCACAGATACGCAGTATTTT.

CDR3 amino acids: CASSHLDGFNEKLFF. The CDR3 region has the DNA TGCGCCAGCAGCCACCTGGACGGATTTAATGAAAAACTGTTTTTT. The rearrangement links TRBV4-1 to TRBJ1-4; D remains unclear. This CDR3 has 15 residues. The germline V gene encodes CDR1 MGHRA and CDR2 YSYEKL. The V gene lost 3 bases and the J gene lost 4 bases, with 12 bases spanning the gap.

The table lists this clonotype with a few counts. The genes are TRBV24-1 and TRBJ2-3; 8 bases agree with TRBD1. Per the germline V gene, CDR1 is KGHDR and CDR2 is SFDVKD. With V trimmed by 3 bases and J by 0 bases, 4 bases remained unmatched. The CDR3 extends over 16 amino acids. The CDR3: CATSDDRGPSTDTQYF. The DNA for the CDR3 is TGTGCCACCAGTGATGACAGGGGTCCTAGCACAGATACGCAGTATTTT.

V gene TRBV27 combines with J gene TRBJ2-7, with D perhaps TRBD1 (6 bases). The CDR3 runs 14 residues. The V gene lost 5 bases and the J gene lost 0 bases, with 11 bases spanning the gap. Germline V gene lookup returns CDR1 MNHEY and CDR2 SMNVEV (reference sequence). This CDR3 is CASSTRQDSYEQYF. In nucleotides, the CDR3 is TGTGCCAGCAGTACCCGACAGGACTCCTACGAGCAGTACTTC.

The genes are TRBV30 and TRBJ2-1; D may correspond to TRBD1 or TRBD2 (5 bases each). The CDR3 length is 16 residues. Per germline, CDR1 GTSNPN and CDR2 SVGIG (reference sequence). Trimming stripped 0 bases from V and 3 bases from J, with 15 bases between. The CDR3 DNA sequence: TGTGCCTGGAGTGTACCCCGGGACCAGCACTACAATGAGCAGTTCTTC. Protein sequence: CAWSVPRDQHYNEQFF.

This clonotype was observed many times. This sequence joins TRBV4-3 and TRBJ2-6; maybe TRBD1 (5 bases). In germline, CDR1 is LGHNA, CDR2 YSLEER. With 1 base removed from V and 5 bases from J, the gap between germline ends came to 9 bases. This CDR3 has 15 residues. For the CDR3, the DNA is TGCGCCAGCAGCCAAGTCAGGGTCTGGGCCAACGTCCTGACTTTC. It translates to CASSQVRVWANVLTF.

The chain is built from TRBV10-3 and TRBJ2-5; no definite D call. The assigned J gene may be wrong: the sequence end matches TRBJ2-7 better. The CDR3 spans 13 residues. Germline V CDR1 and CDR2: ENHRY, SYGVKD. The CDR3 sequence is CAISEESLGEQYF. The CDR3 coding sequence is TGTGCCATCAGTGAAGAAAGCTTAGGCGAGCAGTACTTC.

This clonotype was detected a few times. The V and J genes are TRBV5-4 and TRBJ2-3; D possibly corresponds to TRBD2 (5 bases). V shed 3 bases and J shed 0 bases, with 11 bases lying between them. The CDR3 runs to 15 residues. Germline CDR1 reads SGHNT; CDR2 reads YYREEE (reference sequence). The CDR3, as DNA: TGTGCCAGCAGCTGGAGCGGATACAGCACAGATACGCAGTATTTT. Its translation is CASSWSGYSTDTQYF.

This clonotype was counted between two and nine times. In DNA, the CDR3 is TGTGCCAGCAGAGGAGGCCCTCCCGCCTACGAGCAGTACTTC. It yields the protein CASRGGPPAYEQYF. This chain uses TRBV7-6 with TRBJ2-7, with a weak D call TRBD2 (5 bases). Germline CDR1 reads SGHVS; CDR2 reads FNYEAQ. The germline V and J ends were trimmed by 6 bases and 2 bases, with 14 bases remaining between them. The CDR3 runs to 14 residues.

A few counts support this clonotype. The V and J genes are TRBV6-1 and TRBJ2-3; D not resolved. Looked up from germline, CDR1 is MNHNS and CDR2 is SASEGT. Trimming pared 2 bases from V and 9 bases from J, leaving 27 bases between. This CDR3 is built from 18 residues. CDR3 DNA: TGTGCCAGCAGTGAAAGATGGGCAGTCGGCGCGGTGGTAGGCACGCAGTATTTT. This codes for CASSERWAVGAVVGTQYF.

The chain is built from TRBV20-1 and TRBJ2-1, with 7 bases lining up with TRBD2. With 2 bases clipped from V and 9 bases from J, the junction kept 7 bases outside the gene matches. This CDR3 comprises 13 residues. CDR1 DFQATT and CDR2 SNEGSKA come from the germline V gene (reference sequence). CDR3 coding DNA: TGCAGTGCTAGAAAAACGGGGAGGGTTGAGCAGTTCTTC. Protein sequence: CSARKTGRVEQFF.

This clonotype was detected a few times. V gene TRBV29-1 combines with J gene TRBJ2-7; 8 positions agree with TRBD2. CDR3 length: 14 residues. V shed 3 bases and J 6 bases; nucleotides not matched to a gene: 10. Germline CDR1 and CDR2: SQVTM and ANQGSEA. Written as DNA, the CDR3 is TGCAGCGTTGAGAAGGGAGCGGGAGTAAGCGAGCAGTACTTC. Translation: CSVEKGAGVSEQYF.

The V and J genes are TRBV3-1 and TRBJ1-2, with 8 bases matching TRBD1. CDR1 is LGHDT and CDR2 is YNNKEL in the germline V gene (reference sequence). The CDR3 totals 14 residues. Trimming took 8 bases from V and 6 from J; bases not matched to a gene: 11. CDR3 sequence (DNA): TGTGCCAGCGGCTACCGGACAGGGAGGGATGGCTACACCTTC. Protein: CASGYRTGRDGYTF.

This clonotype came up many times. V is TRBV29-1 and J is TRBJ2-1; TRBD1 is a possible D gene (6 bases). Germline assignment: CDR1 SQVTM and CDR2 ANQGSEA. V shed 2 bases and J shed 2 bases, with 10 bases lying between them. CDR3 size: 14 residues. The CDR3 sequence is CSVETGTTYNEQFF. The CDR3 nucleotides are TGCAGCGTTGAAACCGGGACAACCTACAATGAGCAGTTCTTC.

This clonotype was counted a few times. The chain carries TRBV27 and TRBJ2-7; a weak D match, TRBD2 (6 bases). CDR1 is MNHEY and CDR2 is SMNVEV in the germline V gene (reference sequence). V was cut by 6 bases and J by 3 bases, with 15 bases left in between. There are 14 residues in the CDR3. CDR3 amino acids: CASRLLAVHYEQYF. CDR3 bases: TGTGCCAGCAGGCTCTTAGCGGTACACTACGAGCAGTACTTC.